The present T cell receptor beta chain was sequenced within a study of blood T cell repertoires in COVID-19. At the level of the study: The samples span acute and convalescent COVID-19 from the United States, Italy and Spain. T cells, B-cell-depleted T cells, or PBMCs supplied cDNA or gDNA.

Germline V gene sequence: CDR1 MGHDK, CDR2 SYGVNS. V was clipped by 6 bases and J by 6 bases; unmatched bases: 3. This CDR3 is built from 13 residues. The participants were between about 18 and 90 years old and came from 20 to 30 US areas. A COVID-19 case had been met by exposed participants during the 2 weeks before study entry. Sequenced by immunoSEQ multiplex PCR; TCRdb stores in-frame clones only, minus some. This table has about 430,000 clones, about 88% appearing once. This sequence was found in a woman aged 18-29 years who had been exposed to COVID-19. The specimen sequenced was PBMCs or T cells enriched from blood (not recorded which). The rearrangement joins TRBV25-1 to TRBJ1-2, with 11 bases aligning to TRBD1. CDR3 bases: TGTGCCAGCAGGGGGACAGGGGGTAATGGCTACACCTTC. Amino acid sequence: CASRGTGGNGYTF.